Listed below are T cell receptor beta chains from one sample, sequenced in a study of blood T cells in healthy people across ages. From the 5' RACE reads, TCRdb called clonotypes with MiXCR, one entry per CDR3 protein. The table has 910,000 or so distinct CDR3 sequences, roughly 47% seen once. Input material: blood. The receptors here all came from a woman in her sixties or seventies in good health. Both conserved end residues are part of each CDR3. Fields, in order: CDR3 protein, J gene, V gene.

CASSFRTGAVNVREKLFF | TRBJ1-4 | TRBV6-5
CASSYGGEGPGELFF | TRBJ2-2 | TRBV6-5
CASSLGPPSTDTQYF | TRBJ2-3 | TRBV5-5
CASSLNNNEQFF | TRBJ2-1 | TRBV5-1
CSARAPGASTYEQYF | - | TRBV20-1
CASSLGPRDGYTF | TRBJ1-2 | TRBV13
CASGRARLPHTDTQYF | TRBJ2-3 | TRBV3-1
CASRPPSAASSYEQYF | TRBJ2-7 | TRBV28
CASNLAGAPATQYF | TRBJ2-3 | TRBV7-2
CATSTGLESGYEQYF | - | TRBV15
CASSPSDRAEKTQYF | TRBJ2-5 | TRBV18
CASSGVPLETQYF | TRBJ2-5 | TRBV9
CASKGGIKTNTDTQYF | TRBJ2-3 | TRBV2
CSVTTGGTDNEQFF | TRBJ2-1 | TRBV29-1
CASSPHRAYEQYF | TRBJ2-7 | TRBV6-6
CASSLHRDRVLKNNYEQYF | - | TRBV7-2
CAWGRFEDTQYF | TRBJ2-3 | TRBV30
CASSLLTSNEKLFF | TRBJ1-4 | TRBV28
CSARDRTSGYSSYEQYF | TRBJ2-7 | TRBV20-1
CASSVEYAYEQYF | TRBJ2-7 | TRBV28
CASSLNGQGETQYF | TRBJ2-5 | TRBV7-2
CASSQVPSGHYNEQFF | TRBJ2-1 | TRBV4-3
CSARVLAENTGELFF | TRBJ2-2 | TRBV20-1
CASSRVTYTDTQYF | TRBJ2-3 | TRBV7-9
CASSRTGEYYGYTF | TRBJ1-2 | TRBV7-9
CSARAPVRGDTQYF | TRBJ2-3 | TRBV20-1
CSHLVARTGETQYF | TRBJ2-5 | TRBV29-1
CASSQSTGQGVYGLFF | TRBJ1-4 | TRBV16
CASSLERTARRQYF | TRBJ2-7 | TRBV7-8
CASTETGQGSEQYF | - | TRBV27
CASSDPGQVLVTNEKLFF | TRBJ1-4 | TRBV2
CASSGGQTNYGYTF | TRBJ1-2 | TRBV7-9
CSASPSVTYNEQFF | TRBJ2-1 | TRBV20-1
CASSAPGPSSCEQYF | TRBJ2-7 | TRBV14
CASREVLGSGYTF | TRBJ1-2 | TRBV6-1
CASGRSRMRDTQYF | TRBJ2-3 | TRBV6-2/TRBV6-3
CASSIPRPDREETQYF | TRBJ2-5 | TRBV11-2
CASSRDRDGYGYTF | TRBJ1-2 | TRBV18
CASRRSGGIYEQYF | TRBJ2-7 | TRBV12-3/TRBV12-4